Each of the 9 T cell receptor beta chains below was sequenced from the same sample in a study of T cells in Graves' hyperthyroidism and ophthalmopathy. The investigators amplified TCR beta CDR3 regions from RNA transcripts. HTBI primers were employed in a first-round RT-PCR of the TCR CDR3. In TCRdb, the multiplex PCR reads were re-called with MiXCR into one record per CDR3 protein. In the table there are 300,000 to 500,000 distinct CDR3 sequences, around 15% of which are singletons. Sequenced: blood. These receptor sequences come from a man aged 45 to 65 with Graves' ophthalmopathy.

This clonotype occurred many times. V usage is TRBV9 and J usage is TRBJ2-5; the D call may be TRBD1 or TRBD2 (6 bases each). This CDR3 spans 14 amino acids. Germline values: CDR1 SGDLS, CDR2 YYNGEE. V lost 3 bases and J lost 5, with 14 bases in between. DNA for the CDR3: TGTGCCAGCAGCGCGCCCGGGGGCTGGGAGACCCAGTACTTC. Its translation is CASSAPGGWETQYF. Supplemented by reference TRBV9 and TRBJ2-5, the full variable domain reads DSGVTQTPKHLITATGQRVTLRCSPRSGDLSVYWYQQSLDQGLQFLIQYYNGEERAKGNILERFSAQQFPDLHSELNLSSLELGDSALYFCASSAPGGWETQYFGPGTRLLVL.

The chain combines TRBV20-1 with TRBJ2-7; 7 bases map to TRBD1. CDR1 and CDR2 (germline): DFQATT, SNEGSKA (reference sequence). With V trimmed by 8 bases and J by 2 bases, 6 bases remained unmatched. This CDR3 has 12 amino acids. The CDR3 is CSTGTAPYEQYF. The CDR3 bases are TGCAGTACCGGGACAGCACCCTACGAGCAGTACTTC.

This clonotype was seen more than once but under ten times. Germline and junction disagree at one end, which may indicate a read error. The chain couples TRBV28 to TRBJ2-5; maybe TRBD1 (6 bases). The germline V gene has CDR1 MDHEN and CDR2 SYDVKM. The CDR3 totals 14 residues. CDR3: CTSRGRDNQETQYF. The CDR3 bases are TGTACCAGCAGGGGCCGGGACAACCAAGAGACCCAGTACTTC.

This clonotype has a count of ten or more. The CDR3 DNA reads TGCAGCGTTGAGGGGGACTTTAGTAGCAATCAGCCCCAGCATTTT. Translated: CSVEGDFSSNQPQHF. V and J are TRBV29-1 and TRBJ1-5; D possibly corresponds to TRBD1 (5 bases). Germline V CDR1 and CDR2: SQVTM, ANQGSEA. V lost 3 bases and J lost 0, with 12 bases in between. The CDR3 spans 15 residues. The full variable domain, completed using reference TRBV29-1 and TRBJ1-5, is SAVISQKPSRDICQRGTSLTIQCQVDSQVTMMFWYRQQPGQSLTLIATANQGSEATYESGFVIDKFPISRPNLTFSTLTVSNMSPEDSSIYLCSVEGDFSSNQPQHFGDGTRLSIL.

This clonotype occurred many times. This sequence joins TRBV20-1 and TRBJ2-7, with 13 bases identical to TRBD2. Germline trimming cut 3 bases from V and 3 bases from J; bases unmatched to any gene: 2. CDR3 length: 14 residues. Germline-derived CDR1 and CDR2 are DFQATT and SNEGSKA (reference sequence). CDR3 loop: CSARRLAGGYEQYF. The CDR3 coding sequence is TGCAGTGCTAGGCGACTAGCGGGAGGCTACGAGCAGTACTTC.

This clonotype was seen many times. The chain links TRBV3-1 to TRBJ2-2, with 7 bases identical to TRBD2. CDR3 length: 16 residues. Germline lookup yields CDR1 LGHDT and CDR2 YNNKEL (reference sequence). Trimming cost V 5 bases and J 2 bases; bases outside gene matches: 8. CDR3 nucleotide sequence: TGTGCCAGCAGCACTCCGGGACTAAGAAACACCGGGGAGCTGTTTTTT. Protein sequence: CASSTPGLRNTGELFF.

About this clonotype itself: Being one base from a much bigger clone, this may be a read error. The chain combines TRBV20-1 with TRBJ1-6; tentative D call: TRBD1 (6 bases). This CDR3 spans 15 amino acids. CDR1 and CDR2 from the germline V gene are DFQATT and SNEGSKA (reference sequence). CDR3 DNA: TGCAGTGCTGGAGAAGGGGGAACCTATAATTCACCCCTCCACTTT. This codes for CSAGEGGTYNSPLHF.

This clonotype was picked up many times. J is TRBJ1-2 and V is TRBV12-3 or TRBV12-4; D might be TRBD1 (6 bases). Trimming left V 3 bases short and J 7 bases short, with 9 bases between. The CDR3 runs to 12 residues. DNA for the CDR3: TGTGCCAGCAGTTTCACAGGGCTTGGCTACACCTTC. This encodes CASSFTGLGYTF.

This clonotype was seen ten or more times. The chain recombines TRBV18 with TRBJ1-5; D is possibly TRBD1 (5 bases). This CDR3 contains 13 residues. Germline V gives CDR1 KGHSH, CDR2 LQKENI. The V end lost 1 base, the J end lost 5 bases, and 6 bases lay between the germline ends. The CDR3, as DNA: TGTGCCAGCTCACCACGGGGGGATCAGCCCCAGCATTTT. Protein product: CASSPRGDQPQHF.